This is a list of T cell receptor beta chains from one sample in a study of control samples from healthy donors and cancer patients. The method was immunoSEQ multiplex PCR; TCRdb's version includes in-frame clones alone and lacks a portion of them. The data show around 99,000 clones, approximately 90% seen once. Sequences were obtained from blood. These receptors were taken from a human donor in good health. The donor label of this sample is uncertain. Both conserved end residues are part of each CDR3. A D gene is named only where the DNA matches it firmly. Not all rows give a size; the values are once, few, many and, for expanded clones, a class.

j_call	d_call	v_call	clone_size	cdr3_aa	cdr3_nt
TRBJ2-1	.	TRBV6-5	once	CASRGVRREQFF	TGTGCCAGCAGGGGGGTTAGAAGGGAGCAGTTCTTC
TRBJ1-2	TRBD1	TRBV12-3/TRBV12-4	.	CASSFTGGYGYTF	TGTGCCAGCAGTTTCACAGGGGGCTATGGCTACACCTTC
TRBJ2-5	TRBD1	TRBV15	.	CATSRDTGGKTQYF	TGTGCCACCAGCAGAGATACAGGGGGGAAGACCCAGTACTTC
TRBJ1-2	.	TRBV28	once	CASRNSNYGYTF	TGTGCCAGCAGGAATTCTAACTATGGCTACACCTTC
TRBJ2-2	.	TRBV5-1	.	CASSRDRQAGELFF	TGCGCCAGCAGCCGAGATCGGCAGGCCGGGGAGCTGTTTTTT
TRBJ2-1	.	TRBV24-1	.	CATSDPTTGSSYNEQFF	TGTGCCACCAGTGATCCTACGACTGGGAGCTCCTACAATGAGCAGTTCTTC
TRBJ2-7	.	TRBV6-2/TRBV6-3	once	CASSYYVGNPYEQYF	TGTGCCAGCAGTTATTACGTAGGGAACCCCTACGAGCAGTACTTC
TRBJ1-3	TRBD1	TRBV18	.	CASSPQTNRGPGNTIYF	TGTGCCAGCTCACCTCAAACCAACAGGGGGCCTGGAAACACCATATATTTT
TRBJ2-3	.	TRBV9	.	CASSPGRSVPDTQYF	TGTGCCAGCAGCCCGGGACGAAGCGTCCCAGATACGCAGTATTTT
TRBJ2-7	.	TRBV10-2	.	CATQIRGHTYEQYF	TGCGCCACTCAAATTAGGGGACATACCTACGAGCAGTACTTC
TRBJ1-2	TRBD1	TRBV10-2	.	CASSVDRGKGYTF	TGCGCCAGCAGTGTGGACAGGGGTAAAGGCTACACCTTC
TRBJ1-5	.	TRBV7-2	.	CASSDRVNQPQHF	TGTGCCAGCAGCGACCGGGTTAATCAGCCCCAGCATTTT
TRBJ2-2	TRBD1	TRBV27	.	CASKTGDRELFF	TGTGCCAGCAAGACAGGGGACAGGGAGCTGTTTTTT
TRBJ1-5	.	TRBV19	.	CASTPVSGRNQPQHF	TGTGCCAGTACCCCAGTTTCGGGACGCAATCAGCCCCAGCATTTT
TRBJ1-1	.	TRBV24-1	.	CATSDLYSSEAFF	TGTGCCACCAGTGATTTGTACAGTTCTGAAGCTTTCTTT
TRBJ2-7	TRBD1	TRBV9	once	CASSPRTGAYEQYF	TGTGCCAGCAGCCCGAGGACAGGAGCCTACGAGCAGTACTTC
TRBJ1-3	.	TRBV6-1	.	CASSEASGNTIYF	TGTGCCAGCAGTGAAGCTAGCGGAAACACCATATATTTT
TRBJ2-7	TRBD1	TRBV6-6	.	CASRGQGASYEQYF	TGTGCCAGCAGGGGACAGGGGGCCTCCTACGAGCAGTACTTC
TRBJ1-5	.	TRBV3-1/TRBV3-2	.	CASSQGWGQPQHF	TGTGCCAGCAGCCAAGGGTGGGGTCAGCCCCAGCATTTT
TRBJ1-3	.	TRBV19	.	CASSTAGGNSGNTIYF	TGTGCCAGTAGTACCGCGGGAGGGAACTCTGGAAACACCATATATTTT
TRBJ2-7	.	TRBV5-1	.	CASSPQGESYEQYF	TGCGCCAGCAGCCCTCAAGGGGAGTCCTACGAGCAGTACTTC
TRBJ2-1	TRBD1	TRBV11-3	.	CASSLATGVSEQFF	TGTGCCAGCAGCTTAGCTACAGGGGTGAGTGAGCAGTTCTTC
TRBJ1-1	.	TRBV15	once	CATSSWDILNTEAFF	TGTGCCACCAGCAGCTGGGACATACTGAACACTGAAGCTTTCTTT
TRBJ1-4	.	TRBV5-5	.	CASSSRATNEKLFF	TGTGCCAGCAGCAGCAGGGCAACTAATGAAAAACTGTTTTTT
TRBJ1-3	.	TRBV5-4	.	CASSSGQVSGNTIYF	TGTGCCAGCAGCTCGGGACAAGTCTCTGGAAACACCATATATTTT
TRBJ2-1	.	TRBV6-5	.	CASTGDPYNEQFF	TGTGCCAGCACCGGGGACCCCTACAATGAGCAGTTCTTC
TRBJ1-2	.	TRBV5-8	.	CASTNAGGGYGYTF	TGTGCCAGCACCAACGCGGGGGGCGGGTATGGCTACACCTTC
TRBJ2-3	.	TRBV2	.	CASTWGSDTQYF	TGTGCCAGCACCTGGGGTTCAGATACGCAGTATTTT
TRBJ1-3	.	TRBV4-3	.	CASSQDYKGSGNTIYF	TGCGCCAGCAGCCAAGATTATAAGGGGTCTGGAAACACCATATATTTT
TRBJ1-1	.	TRBV6-5	.	CASTIPGGAAEAFF	TGTGCCAGCACCATACCCGGGGGTGCGGCTGAAGCTTTCTTT
TRBJ1-2	.	TRBV10-3	.	CATGSDRSNGYTF	TGTGCCACCGGGTCCGACAGGAGCAATGGCTACACCTTC
TRBJ2-3	.	TRBV27	once	CASSLYGTDTQYF	TGTGCCAGCAGTTTATATGGCACAGATACGCAGTATTTT
TRBJ1-1	TRBD1	TRBV18	.	CASTFLQGTDTEAFF	TGTGCCAGCACTTTCTTACAGGGGACGGACACTGAAGCTTTCTTT
TRBJ1-5	TRBD1	TRBV6-2/TRBV6-3	.	CASSKGTGGNQPQHF	TGTGCCAGCAGCAAGGGGACAGGGGGAAATCAGCCCCAGCATTTT
TRBJ1-1	.	TRBV4-2	.	CASSSISWAAYMNTEAFF	TGTGCCAGCAGTTCTATATCGTGGGCAGCCTACATGAACACTGAAGCTTTCTTT
TRBJ2-6	.	TRBV24-1	.	CATSDYRAGANVLTF	TGTGCCACCAGTGATTACAGGGCTGGGGCCAACGTCCTGACTTTC
TRBJ1-1	.	TRBV9	.	CASSVVVTLNTEAFF	TGTGCCAGCAGCGTAGTTGTGACTCTGAACACTGAAGCTTTCTTT
TRBJ1-4	.	TRBV19	.	CASKDIVLQHEKLFF	TGTGCCAGTAAGGACATAGTCCTCCAACATGAAAAACTGTTTTTT
TRBJ2-1	TRBD1	TRBV25-1	.	CASSEHRGPYNEQFF	TGTGCCAGCAGTGAACACAGGGGTCCCTACAATGAGCAGTTCTTC
TRBJ2-2	.	TRBV6-2/TRBV6-3	.	CASSYSQEYTGELFF	TGTGCCAGCAGTTACAGCCAGGAGTACACCGGGGAGCTGTTTTTT